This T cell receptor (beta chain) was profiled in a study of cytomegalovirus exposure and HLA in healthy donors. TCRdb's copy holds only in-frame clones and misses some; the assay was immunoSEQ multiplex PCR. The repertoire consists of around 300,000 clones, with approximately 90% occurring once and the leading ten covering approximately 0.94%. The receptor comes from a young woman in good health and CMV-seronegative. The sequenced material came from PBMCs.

CDR3 amino acids: CASRRHQGTGELFF. In DNA, the CDR3 is TGTGCCAGCAGGCGTCACCAGGGTACCGGGGAGCTGTTTTTT. This chain joins TRBV2 and TRBJ2-2; tentative D call: TRBD1 (5 bases). Germline V gene data show CDR1 as SNHLY and CDR2 as FYNNEI. The CDR3 is 14 residues long. The V end was cut by 6 bases, the J end by 5 bases, with 13 bases between.